One and the same sample provided the 3 T cell receptor beta chains below, sequenced in a study of graft-versus-host responses after intestinal transplantation. Their antigens remain unidentified. Generated by immunoSEQ multiplex PCR, the TCRdb table keeps only in-frame clones and is missing some. The repertoire holds approximately 99,000 clones, roughly 90% seen once, with about 0.073% in the top ten. Material: unstimulated CD8+ T cells sorted from spleen or lymph node cells, obtained before transplant. The receptors were sampled from a human donor who was the organ donor for an intestinal transplant.

The chain carries TRBV15 and TRBJ2-1, with 9 bases lining up with TRBD2. The CDR3 runs to 18 residues. V lost 0 bases, J lost 4 bases, and 10 bases stayed unmatched. Per the germline V gene, CDR1 is LNHNV and CDR2 is YYDKDF (reference sequence). In DNA form, the CDR3 reads TGTGCCACCAGCAGAGACCCCCTCCTAGCGGGAACTTACAATGAGCAGTTCTTC. This codes for CATSRDPLLAGTYNEQFF. Together with reference TRBV15 and TRBJ2-1, the CDR3 gives the full variable domain: DAMVIQNPRYQVTQFGKPVTLSCSQTLNHNVMYWYQQKSSQAPKLLFHYYDKDFNNEADTPDNFQSRRPNTSFCFLDIRSPGLGDTAMYLCATSRDPLLAGTYNEQFFGPGTRLTVL.

V usage is TRBV5-1 and J usage is TRBJ2-3; 9 positions match TRBD2. Germline CDR1 reads SGHRS; CDR2 reads YFSETQ. The J segment lost 3 bases and the V segment lost 4 bases, leaving 12 bases of the junction unmatched. The CDR3 is 17 amino acids. For the CDR3, the DNA is TGCGCCAGCAGCCCGGGCGTGGGGGGACTAGCAACAGATACGCAGTATTTT. Its translation: CASSPGVGGLATDTQYF.

V gene TRBV28 combines with J gene TRBJ2-7; maybe TRBD1 (5 bases). The ends were cut back, 5 bases at V and 2 bases at J, with 10 bases in the middle. The CDR3 is 13 residues long. Germline assignment: CDR1 MDHEN and CDR2 SYDVKM. In nucleotides, the CDR3 is TGTGCCAGCAGTCAGGGTTACCCCTACGAGCAGTACTTC. Encoded protein: CASSQGYPYEQYF.